This T cell receptor beta chain originates from a study of blood T cell repertoires in COVID-19. This CDR3 has 15 residues. J was trimmed by 1 base and V by 10 bases; bases with no gene match: 11. CDR1 is MNHEY, CDR2 SVGAGI, per germline. TCRdb's copy holds only in-frame clones and misses some; the assay was immunoSEQ multiplex PCR. The sample has under 150,000 clones; around four fifths are singletons. Material for sequencing was peripheral blood. The J gene is TRBJ2-3, the V gene TRBV6-5; 7 positions agree with TRBD1. This sequence was found in a human donor in a cohort sampled during active COVID-19. In nucleotides, the CDR3 is TGTGCCACCCTCAGACAGGGTAGAGGCACAGATACGCAGTATTTT. Amino acids: CATLRQGRGTDTQYF.